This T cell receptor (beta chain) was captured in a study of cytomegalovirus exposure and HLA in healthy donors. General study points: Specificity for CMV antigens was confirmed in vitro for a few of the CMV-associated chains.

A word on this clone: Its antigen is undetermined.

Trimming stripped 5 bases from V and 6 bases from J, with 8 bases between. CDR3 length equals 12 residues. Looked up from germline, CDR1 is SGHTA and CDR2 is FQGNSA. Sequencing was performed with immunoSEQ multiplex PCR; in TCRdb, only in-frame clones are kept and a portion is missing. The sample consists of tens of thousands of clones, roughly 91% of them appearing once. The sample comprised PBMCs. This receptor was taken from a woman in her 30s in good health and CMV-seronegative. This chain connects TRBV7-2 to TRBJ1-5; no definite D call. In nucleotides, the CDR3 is TGTGCCAGCAGCCCCCCCGGTCAGCCCCAGCATTTT. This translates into CASSPPGQPQHF.